This TCR beta chain is drawn from a study of T cell responses to AZD1222 COVID-19 vaccine. Study-level points and caveats: Within unmutated variant regions lay the reported targets of nearly half of spike-specific TCRs.

Concerning this clone: The target antigen is unknown.

Germline-derived CDR1 and CDR2 are GTSNPN and SVGIG (reference sequence). V was cut by 0 bases and J by 3 bases, with 8 bases left in between. CDR3 length: 13 amino acids. Data came from immunoSEQ multiplex PCR; TCRdb stores just in-frame clones and leaves some out. The data show around 100,000 clones, roughly 91% seen once. The sequence derives from an adult in good health. The sample was peripheral blood, taken on day 0 of AZD1222 vaccination. The V and J genes are TRBV30 and TRBJ1-1, with D tentatively TRBD1 (5 bases). The CDR3 loop reads CAWSVGGHTEAFF. The CDR3 nucleotides read TGTGCCTGGAGTGTTGGGGGTCACACTGAAGCTTTCTTT.